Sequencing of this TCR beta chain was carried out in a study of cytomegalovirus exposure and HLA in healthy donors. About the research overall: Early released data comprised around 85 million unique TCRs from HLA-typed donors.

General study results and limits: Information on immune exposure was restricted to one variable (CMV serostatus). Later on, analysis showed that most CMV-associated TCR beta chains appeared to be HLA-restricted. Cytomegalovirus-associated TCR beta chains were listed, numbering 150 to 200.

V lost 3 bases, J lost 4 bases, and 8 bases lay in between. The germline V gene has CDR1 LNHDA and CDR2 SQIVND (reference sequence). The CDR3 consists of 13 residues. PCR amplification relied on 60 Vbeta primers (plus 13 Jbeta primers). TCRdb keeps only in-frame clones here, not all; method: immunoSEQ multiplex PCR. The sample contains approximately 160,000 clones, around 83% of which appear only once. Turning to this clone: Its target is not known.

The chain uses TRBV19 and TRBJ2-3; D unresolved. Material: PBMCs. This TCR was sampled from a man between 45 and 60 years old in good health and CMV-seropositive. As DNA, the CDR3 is TGTGCCAGTAGTATGTTCCGGTCAGATACGCAGTATTTT. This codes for CASSMFRSDTQYF. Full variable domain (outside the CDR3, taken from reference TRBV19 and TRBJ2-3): DGGITQSPKYLFRKEGQNVTLSCEQNLNHDAMYWYRQDPGQGLRLIYYSQIVNDFQKGDIAEGYSVSREKKESFPLTVTSAQKNPTAFYLCASSMFRSDTQYFGPGTRLTVL.